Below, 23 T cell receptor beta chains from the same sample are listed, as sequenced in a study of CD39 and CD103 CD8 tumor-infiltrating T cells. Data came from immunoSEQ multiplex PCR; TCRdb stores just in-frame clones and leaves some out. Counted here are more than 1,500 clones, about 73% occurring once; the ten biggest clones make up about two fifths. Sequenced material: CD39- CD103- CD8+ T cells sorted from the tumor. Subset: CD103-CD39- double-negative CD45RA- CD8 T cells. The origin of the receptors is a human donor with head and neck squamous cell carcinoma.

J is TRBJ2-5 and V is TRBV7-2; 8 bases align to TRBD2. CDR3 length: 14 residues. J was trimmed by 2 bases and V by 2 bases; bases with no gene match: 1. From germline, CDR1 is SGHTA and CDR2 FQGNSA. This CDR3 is CASSLLAGQETQYF. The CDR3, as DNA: TGTGCCAGCAGCTTACTAGCGGGTCAAGAGACCCAGTACTTC.

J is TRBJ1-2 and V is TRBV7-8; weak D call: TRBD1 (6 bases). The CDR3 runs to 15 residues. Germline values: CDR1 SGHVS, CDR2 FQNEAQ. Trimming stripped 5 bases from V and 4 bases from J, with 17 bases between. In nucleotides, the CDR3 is TGTGCCAGCAGCGCAGGGGTGGGCGACGGCTATGGCTACACCTTC. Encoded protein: CASSAGVGDGYGYTF.

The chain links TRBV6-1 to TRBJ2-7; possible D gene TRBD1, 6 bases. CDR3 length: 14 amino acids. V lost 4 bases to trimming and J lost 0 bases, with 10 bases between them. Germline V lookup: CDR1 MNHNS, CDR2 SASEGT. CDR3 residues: CASSAYRVSYEQYF. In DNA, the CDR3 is TGTGCCAGCAGTGCCTACAGGGTCTCCTACGAGCAGTACTTC.

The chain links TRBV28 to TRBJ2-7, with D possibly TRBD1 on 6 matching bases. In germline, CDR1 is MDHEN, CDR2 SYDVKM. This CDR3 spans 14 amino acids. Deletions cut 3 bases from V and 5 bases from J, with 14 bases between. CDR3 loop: CASSFLQGSHEQYF. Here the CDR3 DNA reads TGTGCCAGCAGTTTTCTACAGGGATCCCACGAGCAGTACTTC.

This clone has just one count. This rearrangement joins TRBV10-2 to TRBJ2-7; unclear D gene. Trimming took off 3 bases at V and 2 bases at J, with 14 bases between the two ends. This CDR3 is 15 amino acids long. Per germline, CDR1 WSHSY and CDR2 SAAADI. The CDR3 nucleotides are TGCGCCAGCAGTGATTACGGCGAGACAACCTACGAGCAGTACTTC. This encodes CASSDYGETTYEQYF.

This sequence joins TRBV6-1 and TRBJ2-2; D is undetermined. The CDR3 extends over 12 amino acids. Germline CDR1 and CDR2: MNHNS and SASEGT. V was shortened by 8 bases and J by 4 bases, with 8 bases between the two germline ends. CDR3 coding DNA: TGTGCCAGCTGGGTGGGCACCGGGGAGCTGTTTTTT. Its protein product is CASWVGTGELFF.

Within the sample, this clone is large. The DNA of the CDR3 is TGTGCCAGCTCACCACCGCTTTTCCAGGTACCCGGGGAGCTGTTTTTT. Amino acid sequence: CASSPPLFQVPGELFF. The chain carries TRBV18 and TRBJ2-2; D gene ambiguous. The CDR3 has 16 residues. The V gene's germline CDR1 is KGHSH and CDR2 LQKENI. The ends were cut back, 0 bases at V and 6 bases at J, with 14 bases in the middle.

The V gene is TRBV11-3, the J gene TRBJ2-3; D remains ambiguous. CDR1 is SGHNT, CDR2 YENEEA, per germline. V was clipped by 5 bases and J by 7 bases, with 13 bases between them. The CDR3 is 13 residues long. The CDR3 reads CASSPPEENTQYF. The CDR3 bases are TGTGCCAGCAGCCCCCCTGAAGAAAATACGCAGTATTTT.

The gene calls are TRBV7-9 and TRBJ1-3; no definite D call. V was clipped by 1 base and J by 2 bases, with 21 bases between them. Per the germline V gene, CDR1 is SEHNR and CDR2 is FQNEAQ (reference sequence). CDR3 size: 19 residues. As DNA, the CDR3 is TGTGCCAGCAGCTTAGACCGAATTAAAGGTCAATTGGCTGGAAACACCATATATTTT. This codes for CASSLDRIKGQLAGNTIYF.

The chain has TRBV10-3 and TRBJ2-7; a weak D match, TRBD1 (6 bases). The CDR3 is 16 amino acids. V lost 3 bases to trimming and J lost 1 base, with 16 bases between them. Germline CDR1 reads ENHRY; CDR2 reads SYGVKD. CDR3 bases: TGTGCCATCAGTGAACCCGTAACACAGGGATCCTACGAGCAGTACTTC. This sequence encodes CAISEPVTQGSYEQYF.

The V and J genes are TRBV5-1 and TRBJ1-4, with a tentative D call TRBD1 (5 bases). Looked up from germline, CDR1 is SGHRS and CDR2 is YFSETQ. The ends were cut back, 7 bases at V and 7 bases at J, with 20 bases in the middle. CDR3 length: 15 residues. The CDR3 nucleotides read TGCGCCAGCCGGAGGGAGGGGAGGTGGAGTGAAAAACTGTTTTTT. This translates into CASRREGRWSEKLFF. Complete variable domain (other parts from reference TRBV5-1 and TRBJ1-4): KAGVTQTPRYLIKTRGQQVTLSCSPISGHRSVSWYQQTPGQGLQFLFEYFSETQRNKGNFPGRFSGRQFSNSRSEMNVSTLELGDSALYLCASRREGRWSEKLFFGSGTQLSVL.

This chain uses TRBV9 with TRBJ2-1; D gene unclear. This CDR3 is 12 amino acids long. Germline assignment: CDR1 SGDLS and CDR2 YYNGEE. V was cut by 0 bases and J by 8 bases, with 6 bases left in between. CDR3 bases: TGTGCCAGCAGCGTAGGAGGCTATGAGCAGTTCTTC. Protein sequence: CASSVGGYEQFF. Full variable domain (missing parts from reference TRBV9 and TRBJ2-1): DSGVTQTPKHLITATGQRVTLRCSPRSGDLSVYWYQQSLDQGLQFLIQYYNGEERAKGNILERFSAQQFPDLHSELNLSSLELGDSALYFCASSVGGYEQFFGPGTRLTVL.

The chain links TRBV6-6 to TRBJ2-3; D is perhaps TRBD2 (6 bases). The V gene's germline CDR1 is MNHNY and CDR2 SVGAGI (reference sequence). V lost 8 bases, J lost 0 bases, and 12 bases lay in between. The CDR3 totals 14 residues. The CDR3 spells CASSSEPSTDTQYF. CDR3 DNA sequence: TGTGCCAGCTCTAGCGAACCTAGCACAGATACGCAGTATTTT.

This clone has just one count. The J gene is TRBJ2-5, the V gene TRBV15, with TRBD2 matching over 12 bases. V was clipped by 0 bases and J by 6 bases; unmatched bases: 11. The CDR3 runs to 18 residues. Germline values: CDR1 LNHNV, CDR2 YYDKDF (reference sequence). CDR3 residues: CATSRETSSGGAGKTQYF. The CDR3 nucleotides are TGTGCCACCAGCAGAGAAACCTCTAGCGGGGGGGCCGGGAAGACCCAGTACTTC.

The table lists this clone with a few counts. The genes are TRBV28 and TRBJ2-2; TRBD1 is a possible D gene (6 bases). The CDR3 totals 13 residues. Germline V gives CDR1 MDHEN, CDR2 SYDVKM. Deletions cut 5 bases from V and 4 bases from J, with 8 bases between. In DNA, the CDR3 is TGTGCCAGCAGTACCAGGGGCACCGGGGAGCTGTTTTTT. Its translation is CASSTRGTGELFF.

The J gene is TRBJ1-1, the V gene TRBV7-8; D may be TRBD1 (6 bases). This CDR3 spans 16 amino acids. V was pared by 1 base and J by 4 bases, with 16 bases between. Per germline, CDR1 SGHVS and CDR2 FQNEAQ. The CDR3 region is CASSLVGGLWITEAFF. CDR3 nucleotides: TGTGCCAGCAGCTTAGTGGGGGGCCTCTGGATCACTGAAGCTTTCTTT.

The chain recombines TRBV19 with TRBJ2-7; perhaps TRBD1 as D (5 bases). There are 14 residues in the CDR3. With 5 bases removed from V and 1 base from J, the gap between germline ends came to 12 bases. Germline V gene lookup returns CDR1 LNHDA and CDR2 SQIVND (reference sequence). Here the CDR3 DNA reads TGTGCCAGTAGTTTGGGCAGGACATCCTACGAGCAGTACTTC. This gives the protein CASSLGRTSYEQYF.

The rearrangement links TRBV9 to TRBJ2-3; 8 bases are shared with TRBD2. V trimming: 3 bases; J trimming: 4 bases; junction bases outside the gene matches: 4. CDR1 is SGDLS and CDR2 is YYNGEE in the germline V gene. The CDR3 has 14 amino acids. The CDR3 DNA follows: TGTGCCAGCAGCGCGGGGGGGGGCCCAGATACGCAGTATTTT. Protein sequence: CASSAGGGPDTQYF.

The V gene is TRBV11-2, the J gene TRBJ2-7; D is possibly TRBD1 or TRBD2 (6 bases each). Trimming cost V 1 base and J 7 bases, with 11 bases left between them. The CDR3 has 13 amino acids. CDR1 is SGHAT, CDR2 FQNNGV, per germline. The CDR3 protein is CASSLGGAGEQYF. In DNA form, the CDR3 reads TGTGCCAGCAGCTTAGGGGGGGCCGGGGAGCAGTACTTC.

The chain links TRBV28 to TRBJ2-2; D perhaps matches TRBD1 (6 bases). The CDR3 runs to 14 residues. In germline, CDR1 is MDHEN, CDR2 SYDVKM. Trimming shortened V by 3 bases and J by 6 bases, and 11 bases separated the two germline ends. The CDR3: CASSLSGEAGELFF. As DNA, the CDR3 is TGTGCCAGCAGTTTGTCAGGGGAAGCCGGGGAGCTGTTTTTT. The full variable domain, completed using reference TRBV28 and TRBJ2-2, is DVKVTQSSRYLVKRTGEKVFLECVQDMDHENMFWYRQDPGLGLRLIYFSYDVKMKEKGDIPEGYSVSREKKERFSLILESASTNQTSMYLCASSLSGEAGELFFGEGSRLTVL.

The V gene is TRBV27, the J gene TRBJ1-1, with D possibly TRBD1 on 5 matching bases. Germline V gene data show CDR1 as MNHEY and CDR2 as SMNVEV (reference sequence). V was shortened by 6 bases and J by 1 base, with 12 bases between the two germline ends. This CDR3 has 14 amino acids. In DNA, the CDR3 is TGTGCCAGCAGCTATTGGCAGGGGAACACTGAAGCTTTCTTT. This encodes CASSYWQGNTEAFF.

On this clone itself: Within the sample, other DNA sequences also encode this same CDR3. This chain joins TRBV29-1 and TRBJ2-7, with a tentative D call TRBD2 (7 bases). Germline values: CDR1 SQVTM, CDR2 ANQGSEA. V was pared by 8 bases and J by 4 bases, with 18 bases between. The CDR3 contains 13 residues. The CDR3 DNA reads TGCAGCACGGGGGCGGGAGAAGGGTACGAGCAGTACTTC. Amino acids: CSTGAGEGYEQYF.

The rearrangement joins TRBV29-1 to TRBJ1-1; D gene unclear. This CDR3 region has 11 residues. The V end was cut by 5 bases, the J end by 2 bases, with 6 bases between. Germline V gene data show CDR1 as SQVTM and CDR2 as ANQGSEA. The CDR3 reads CSVLDNTEAFF. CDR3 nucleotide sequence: TGCAGCGTTTTAGACAACACTGAAGCTTTCTTT.